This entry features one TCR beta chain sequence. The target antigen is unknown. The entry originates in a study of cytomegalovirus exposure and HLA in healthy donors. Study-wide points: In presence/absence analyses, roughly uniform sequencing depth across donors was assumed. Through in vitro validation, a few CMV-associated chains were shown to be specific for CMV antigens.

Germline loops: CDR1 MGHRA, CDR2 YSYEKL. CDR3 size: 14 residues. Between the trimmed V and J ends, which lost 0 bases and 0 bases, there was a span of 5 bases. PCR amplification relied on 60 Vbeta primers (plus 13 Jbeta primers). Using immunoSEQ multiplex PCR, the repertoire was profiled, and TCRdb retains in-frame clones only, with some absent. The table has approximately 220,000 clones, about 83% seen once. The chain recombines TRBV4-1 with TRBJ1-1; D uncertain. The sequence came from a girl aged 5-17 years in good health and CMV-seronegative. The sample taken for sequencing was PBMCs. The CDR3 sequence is CASSQDHLNTEAFF. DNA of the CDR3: TGCGCCAGCAGCCAAGATCACTTGAACACTGAAGCTTTCTTT.